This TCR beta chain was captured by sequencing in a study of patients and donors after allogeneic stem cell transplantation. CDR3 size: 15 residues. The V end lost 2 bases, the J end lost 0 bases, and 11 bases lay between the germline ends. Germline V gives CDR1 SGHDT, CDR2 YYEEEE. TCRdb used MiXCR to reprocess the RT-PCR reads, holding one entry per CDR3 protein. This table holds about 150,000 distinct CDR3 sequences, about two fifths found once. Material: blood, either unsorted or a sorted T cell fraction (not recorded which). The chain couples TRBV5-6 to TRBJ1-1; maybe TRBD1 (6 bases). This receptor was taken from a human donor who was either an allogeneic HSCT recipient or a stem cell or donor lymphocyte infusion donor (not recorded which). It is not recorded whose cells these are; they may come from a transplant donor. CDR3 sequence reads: CASSFLDRLNTEAFF. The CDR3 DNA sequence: TGTGCCAGCAGCTTCCTGGACAGACTGAACACTGAAGCTTTCTTT.